The clone carrying this TCR beta chain was found once. These data come from a study of blood T cell repertoires in COVID-19. This CDR3 comprises 13 residues. CDR1 and CDR2 from the germline V gene are MNHEY and SVGAGI. The germline V and J ends were trimmed by 10 bases and 1 base, with 13 bases remaining between them. In the original processing: Reference gene primer amplification in the assay estimated nucleated cell counts. Sequenced by immunoSEQ multiplex PCR; TCRdb stores in-frame clones only, minus some. That table supplies the V and J calls and clone size; D and trimming were determined from the DNA. Of about 230,000 clones detected, about 86% appear once; the ten largest clones hold 8.5% to 10%.

The origin of this receptor is a man between 35 and 55 years old with active or convalescent COVID-19. Sequenced material: peripheral blood. The rearrangement links TRBV6-5 to TRBJ1-1; D possibly corresponds to TRBD1 (5 bases). This CDR3 reads CATWTKSNTEAFF. The CDR3 DNA sequence: TGTGCCACCTGGACAAAGTCGAACACTGAAGCTTTCTTT.